This T cell receptor (beta chain) emerged from a study of blood T cell repertoires in COVID-19. Study information: The United States, Italy and Spain provided the acute and convalescent COVID-19 samples. T cells, B-cell-depleted T cells, or PBMCs provided the cDNA or gDNA that served as material.

This clone has only a few counts. Membership in each cohort depended on participant-reported clinical history. Authors' data handling: Nucleated cell number was recorded as an estimate derived from reference gene primer amplification. Assay: immunoSEQ multiplex PCR; the TCRdb copy retains only in-frame clones and omits some. V and J calls plus clone size are reproduced from that table; the DNA served to infer D and trimming. The repertoire holds some 250,000 clones, with about 89% as singletons. CDR3 length: 14 amino acids. Deletions cut 4 bases from V and 0 bases from J, with 8 bases between. CDR1 is SGDLS and CDR2 is YYNGEE in the germline V gene.

The sequence derives from a man in his forties who had recovered from COVID-19. The V gene is TRBV9, the J gene TRBJ1-3; D unresolved. Material: PBMCs or T cells enriched from blood (not recorded which). CDR3 nucleotide sequence: TGTGCCAGCAGCAGTGACAACTCTGGAAACACCATATATTTT. This translates into CASSSDNSGNTIYF.